The rows below give T cell receptor beta chains drawn from one sample of a study of OX40 agonist ivuxolimab in advanced cancers. The repertoire was sequenced with immunoSEQ multiplex PCR; TCRdb's copy has only in-frame clones and lacks some. The table shows 40,000 to 50,000 clones, with under 90% occurring only once. This specimen was CD4+ or CD8+ T cells sorted from blood, taken in a trial of the OX40 agonist ivuxolimab. These receptor sequences come from an adult with an advanced solid tumor such as melanoma, head and neck, liver or kidney cancer. Each CDR3 is given with its conserved first and last residue.

v_call,j_call,cdr3_aa
TRBV27,TRBJ2-7,CASILGMYEQYF
TRBV4-1,TRBJ2-7,CASSQDLSGGSSYEQYF
TRBV5-1,TRBJ2-4,CASSLEPGLAKNIQYF
TRBV5-6,TRBJ2-3,CASTPGTGGSTDTQYF
TRBV5-4,TRBJ2-3,CASSAVQDTQYF
TRBV11-1,TRBJ2-7,CASSLVGGETNREQYF
TRBV14,TRBJ2-7,CASSPITGSSYEQYF
TRBV7-2,TRBJ1-2,CASSLTGEGYTF
TRBV14,TRBJ2-7,CASSQGWGLAGDYEQYF
TRBV28,TRBJ2-1,CASSTTSGMNEQFF
TRBV28,TRBJ1-4,CASSLGVGGYNEKLFF
TRBV19,TRBJ2-1,CASRTSGSYNEQFF
TRBV10-3,TRBJ2-1,CAISHPLGSYNEQFF
TRBV13,TRBJ2-4,CASSLRGGVKNIQYF
TRBV30,TRBJ2-1,CAWYPAGVLREQFF
TRBV11-2,TRBJ1-1,CASSLGGGTASFNTEAFF
TRBV4-3,TRBJ1-2,CASSQATAGQNYGYTF
TRBV6-1,TRBJ2-7,CASSVSGSAPYEQYF
TRBV28,TRBJ1-5,CASRTGSNQPQHF
TRBV7-2,TRBJ2-7,CASSPLIYEQYF
TRBV7-2,TRBJ2-2,CASSLNGRVNGELFF
TRBV19,TRBJ2-4,CASSGQTGDIQYF
TRBV28,TRBJ1-2,CASTLAGTVINYGYTF
TRBV9,TRBJ2-7,CASSTGQGGAYEQYF
TRBV5-6,TRBJ2-7,CASSLSGTVLGQYF
TRBV2,TRBJ2-2,CASSGGQGAYTGELFF
TRBV10-3,TRBJ1-1,CAISSDRGRTEAFF
TRBV5-6,TRBJ1-5,CASRTGLDSNQPQHF
TRBV19,TRBJ1-4,CASSMGQGSEKLFF
TRBV28,TRBJ2-3,CASSTGPPTDTQYF
TRBV6-4,-,CASEGGLAEPRAYEQYF
TRBV2,TRBJ1-4,CASSAAGGSATNEKLFF
TRBV5-6,TRBJ2-1,CASSGSGRAAEQFF
TRBV5-1,TRBJ2-3,CASSWRGLAGGADSTDTQYF
TRBV9,TRBJ2-5,CASSVGTAQETQYF
TRBV19,TRBJ2-7,CASSIRDVTYEQYF
TRBV6-5,TRBJ1-2,CASSYSSGNYGYTF
TRBV19,TRBJ2-3,CASSRGSFQGSYTDTQYF
TRBV6-1,TRBJ2-7,CASSEVSLHYEQYF
TRBV5-4,TRBJ1-1,CASSLAPVGNTEAFF
TRBV28,TRBJ1-4,CASSLYRPGDEKLFF
TRBV7-2,TRBJ2-7,CASSSTGTLSYEQYF
TRBV5-1,TRBJ1-4,CASSLSGNEKLFF
TRBV5-1,TRBJ2-1,CASSLPRQGSYNEQFF
TRBV7-9,TRBJ1-1,CASSTQTFGSKAFF
TRBV2,TRBJ2-7,CASSAYGPEQYF
TRBV7-2,TRBJ1-1,CASSSGQLLIEAFF
TRBV7-2,TRBJ1-4,CASSPTGEVPNEKLFF
TRBV18,TRBJ2-2,CASTRGVNTGELFF
TRBV5-1,TRBJ2-1,CASSPLRGLAGRKYNEQFF
TRBV7-9,TRBJ2-5,CASSWTAGLVRETQYF
TRBV28,TRBJ2-5,CASRGQGRETQYF
TRBV28,TRBJ1-2,CASSGARGYTF